Below are 12 T cell receptor beta chains sequenced from a single sample in a study of CD8 T cells in Susac syndrome. The RNA, about 0.45 to 1 ug, was put through reverse transcription using random hexamers. TCRdb independently ran MiXCR on the immunoSEQ multiplex PCR reads; one entry per CDR3 protein. The sample carries around 230,000 distinct CDR3 sequences, around 96% recorded once. Sequenced input: CD4+ T cells from PBMCs. The source of these receptors is a human donor with Susac syndrome.

This chain joins TRBV5-4 and TRBJ1-2, with D perhaps TRBD1 (6 bases). CDR3 length: 16 residues. V was pared by 1 base and J by 6 bases, with 19 bases between. The V gene's germline CDR1 is SGHNT and CDR2 YYREEE (reference sequence). CDR3 in DNA: TGTGCCAGCAGCTTGTGGGGCGGCAGGGGACTTGATGGCTACACCTTC. Its translation is CASSLWGGRGLDGYTF. Looking up the rest from reference TRBV5-4 and TRBJ1-2 gives the full variable domain: ETGVTQSPTHLIKTRGQQVTLRCSSQSGHNTVSWYQQALGQGPQFIFQYYREEENGRGNFPPRFSGLQFPNYSSELNVNALELDDSALYLCASSLWGGRGLDGYTFGSGTRLTVV.

The chain combines TRBV4-2 with TRBJ2-1; D not resolved. The germline gives CDR1 LGHNA, CDR2 YNFKEQ. There are 14 residues in the CDR3. V lost 0 bases and J 5 bases, leaving 8 bases between the germline ends. CDR3 in amino acids: CASSQDLVDNEQFF. The CDR3 DNA is TGTGCCAGCAGCCAAGACCTCGTGGACAATGAGCAGTTCTTC.

The V and J genes are TRBV6-5 and TRBJ1-2, with 7 bases matching TRBD1. Germline V lookup: CDR1 MNHEY, CDR2 SVGAGI. J lost 8 bases, V lost 5 bases, and 5 bases had no gene match. This CDR3 contains 12 residues. This CDR3 reads CASSQDRFGYTF. CDR3 sequence (DNA): TGTGCCAGCAGTCAGGACAGGTTCGGCTACACCTTC.

V usage is TRBV28 and J usage is TRBJ2-3; 9 positions match TRBD1. With V trimmed by 8 bases and J by 3 bases, 6 bases remained unmatched. The CDR3 is 14 residues long. Per the germline V gene, CDR1 is MDHEN and CDR2 is SYDVKM. In DNA, the CDR3 is TGTGCCAGCTGGCCGGGACAGGGTACAGATACGCAGTATTTT. Protein product: CASWPGQGTDTQYF. The full variable domain, completed using reference TRBV28 and TRBJ2-3, is DVKVTQSSRYLVKRTGEKVFLECVQDMDHENMFWYRQDPGLGLRLIYFSYDVKMKEKGDIPEGYSVSREKKERFSLILESASTNQTSMYLCASWPGQGTDTQYFGPGTRLTVL.

V gene TRBV20-1 combines with J gene TRBJ2-5; 10 bases align to TRBD2. The V and J ends lost 0 bases and 0 bases, in that order; junction bases with no gene match: 4. This CDR3 is built from 16 residues. The V gene's germline CDR1 is DFQATT and CDR2 SNEGSKA (reference sequence). The CDR3 DNA sequence: TGCAGTGCTAGAGATGATAGCGGGAGGTACCAAGAGACCCAGTACTTC. As protein: CSARDDSGRYQETQYF.

The chain joins TRBV30 to TRBJ1-2, with 9 positions matching TRBD1. The germline CDR1 and CDR2 sequences are GTSNPN and SVGIG (reference sequence). V was clipped by 2 bases and J by 5 bases; unmatched bases: 3. The CDR3 runs to 13 residues. In DNA form, the CDR3 reads TGTGCCTGGAGTCCAGGGACAGGGTATGGCTACACCTTC. It yields the protein CAWSPGTGYGYTF.

The chain combines TRBV4-1 with TRBJ2-1; 10 nucleotides agree with TRBD2. The CDR3 consists of 15 residues. V was pared by 4 bases and J by 7 bases, with 7 bases of the junction left unmatched. The V gene's germline CDR1 is MGHRA and CDR2 YSYEKL. CDR3 in amino acids: CASSPKREGLNEQFF. CDR3 DNA: TGCGCCAGCAGCCCAAAGCGGGAGGGCCTAAATGAGCAGTTCTTC.

The chain carries TRBV12-3 or TRBV12-4 and TRBJ2-7; 9 bases are shared with TRBD1. Trimming took 3 bases from V and 6 from J; bases not matched to a gene: 6. CDR3 length: 14 residues. Here the CDR3 reads CASSFGTGISEQYF. The CDR3, as DNA: TGTGCCAGCAGTTTTGGGACAGGGATCTCCGAGCAGTACTTC.

V is TRBV25-1 and J is TRBJ2-2, with D possibly TRBD2 on 5 matching bases. Trimming pared 3 bases from V and 6 bases from J, leaving 20 bases between. Germline V lookup: CDR1 MGHDK, CDR2 SYGVNS. The CDR3 is 17 residues long. This CDR3 reads CASSETRFPVGAGELFF. CDR3 DNA: TGTGCCAGCAGTGAGACTCGATTTCCAGTCGGGGCCGGGGAGCTGTTTTTT.

The chain uses TRBV7-9 and TRBJ2-7; 11 bases agree with TRBD2. Germline V lookup: CDR1 SEHNR, CDR2 FQNEAQ (reference sequence). With 1 base clipped from V and 2 bases from J, the junction kept 1 base outside the gene matches. This CDR3 contains 15 residues. The CDR3 DNA is TGTGCCAGCAGCTTAGTAGCGGGAGGGCCCTACGAGCAGTACTTC. It codes for CASSLVAGGPYEQYF.

Written as DNA, the CDR3 is TGCAGCGTCGGGGGCGGCAACGGTAATGAAAAACTGTTTTTT. Translated, it gives CSVGGGNGNEKLFF. This chain joins TRBV29-1 and TRBJ1-4; tentative D call: TRBD1 (6 bases). From germline, CDR1 is SQVTM and CDR2 ANQGSEA. The CDR3 extends over 14 amino acids. Trimming pared 6 bases from V and 4 bases from J, leaving 15 bases between.

The chain carries TRBV7-2 and TRBJ1-4; D might be TRBD1 (5 bases). The CDR3 loop spans 13 amino acids. Trimming left V 3 bases short and J 7 bases short, with 9 bases between. The germline V gene encodes CDR1 SGHTA and CDR2 FQGNSA. CDR3 DNA sequence: TGTGCCAGCAGCTTCAATCAGGGTGAAAAACTGTTTTTT. Its protein product is CASSFNQGEKLFF.